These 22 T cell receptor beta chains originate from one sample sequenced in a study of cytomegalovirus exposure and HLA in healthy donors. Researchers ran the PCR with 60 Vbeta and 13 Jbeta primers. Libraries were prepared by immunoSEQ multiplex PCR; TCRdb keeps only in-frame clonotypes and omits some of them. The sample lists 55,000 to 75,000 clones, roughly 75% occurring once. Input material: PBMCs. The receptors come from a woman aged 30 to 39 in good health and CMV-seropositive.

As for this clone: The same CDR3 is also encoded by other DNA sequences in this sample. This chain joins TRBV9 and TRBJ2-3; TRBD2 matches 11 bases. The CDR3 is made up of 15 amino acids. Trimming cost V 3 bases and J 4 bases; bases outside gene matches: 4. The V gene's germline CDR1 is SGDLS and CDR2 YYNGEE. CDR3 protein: CASSGSGRGADTQYF. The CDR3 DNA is TGTGCCAGCAGCGGTAGCGGGAGGGGGGCAGATACGCAGTATTTT.

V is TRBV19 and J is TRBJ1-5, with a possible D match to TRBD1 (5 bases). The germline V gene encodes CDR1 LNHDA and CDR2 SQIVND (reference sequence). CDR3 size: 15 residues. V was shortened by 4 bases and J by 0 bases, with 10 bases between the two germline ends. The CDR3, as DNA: TGTGCCAGTAGTAGTAGACAGATTAGCAATCAGCCCCAGCATTTT. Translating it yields CASSSRQISNQPQHF.

CDR3 bases: TGTGCCAGCAGCTACGGGACAGGAAGGGCCGGGGAGCTGTTTTTT. Its protein product is CASSYGTGRAGELFF. The genes are TRBV7-2 and TRBJ2-2, with TRBD1 identical over 8 bases. Unmatched junction bases numbered 7, after V lost 4 bases and J lost 6 bases. The CDR3 loop spans 15 amino acids. In germline, CDR1 is SGHTA, CDR2 FQGNSA.

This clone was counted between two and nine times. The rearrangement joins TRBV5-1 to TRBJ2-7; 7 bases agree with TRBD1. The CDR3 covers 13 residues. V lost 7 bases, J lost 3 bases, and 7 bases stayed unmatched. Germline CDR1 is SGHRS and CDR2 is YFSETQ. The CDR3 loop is CASARDRSYEQYF. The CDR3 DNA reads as TGCGCCAGCGCCCGGGACAGAAGCTACGAGCAGTACTTC.

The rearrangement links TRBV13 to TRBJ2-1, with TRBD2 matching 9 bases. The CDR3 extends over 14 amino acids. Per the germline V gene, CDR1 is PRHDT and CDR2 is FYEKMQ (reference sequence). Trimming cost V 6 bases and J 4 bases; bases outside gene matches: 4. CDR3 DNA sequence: TGTGCCAGCAGACGGCTAGCGGGATACAATGAGCAGTTCTTC. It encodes CASRRLAGYNEQFF.

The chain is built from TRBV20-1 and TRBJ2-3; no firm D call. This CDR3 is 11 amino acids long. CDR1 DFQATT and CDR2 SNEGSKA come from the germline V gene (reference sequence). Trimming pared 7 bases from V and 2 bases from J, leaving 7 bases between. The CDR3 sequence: CSGEATDTQYF. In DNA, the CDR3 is TGCAGTGGCGAAGCCACAGATACGCAGTATTTT.

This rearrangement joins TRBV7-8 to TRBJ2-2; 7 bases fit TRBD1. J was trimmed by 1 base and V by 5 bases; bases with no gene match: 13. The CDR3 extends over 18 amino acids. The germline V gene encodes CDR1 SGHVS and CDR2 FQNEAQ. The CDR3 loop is CASSQGVVGVRNTGELFF. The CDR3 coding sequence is TGTGCCAGCAGCCAGGGGGTGGTGGGAGTAAGGAACACCGGGGAGCTGTTTTTT. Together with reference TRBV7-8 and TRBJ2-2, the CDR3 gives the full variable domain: GAGVSQSPRYKVAKRGQDVALRCDPISGHVSLFWYQQALGQGPEFLTYFQNEAQLDKSGLPSDRFFAERPEGSVSTLKIQRTQQEDSAVYLCASSQGVVGVRNTGELFFGEGSRLTVL.

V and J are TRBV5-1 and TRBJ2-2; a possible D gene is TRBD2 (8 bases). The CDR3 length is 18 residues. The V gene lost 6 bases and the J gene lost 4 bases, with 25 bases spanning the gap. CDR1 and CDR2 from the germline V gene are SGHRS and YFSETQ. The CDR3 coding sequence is TGCGCCAGCACACCGTGGGGTAGCGGGACAGCGCGCACCGGGGAGCTGTTTTTT. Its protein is CASTPWGSGTARTGELFF.

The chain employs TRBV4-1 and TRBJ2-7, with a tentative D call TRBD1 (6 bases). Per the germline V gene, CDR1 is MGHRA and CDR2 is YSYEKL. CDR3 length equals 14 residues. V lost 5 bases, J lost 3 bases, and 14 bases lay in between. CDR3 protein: CASSLTGNDYEQYF. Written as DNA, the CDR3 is TGCGCCAGCAGCTTGACAGGAAATGACTACGAGCAGTACTTC.

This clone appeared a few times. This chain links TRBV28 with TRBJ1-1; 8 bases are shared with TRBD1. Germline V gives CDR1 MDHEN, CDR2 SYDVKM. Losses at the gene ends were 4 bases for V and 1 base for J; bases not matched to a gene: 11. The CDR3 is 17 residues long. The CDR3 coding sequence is TGTGCCAGCAGTTCCACCGGGACAGGCCTAACGAACACTGAAGCTTTCTTT. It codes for CASSSTGTGLTNTEAFF.

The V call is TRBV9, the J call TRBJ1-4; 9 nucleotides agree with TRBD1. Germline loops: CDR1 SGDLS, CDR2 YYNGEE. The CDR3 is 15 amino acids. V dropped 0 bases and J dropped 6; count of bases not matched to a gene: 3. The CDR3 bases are TGTGCCAGCAGCGTAGTCGGGGACAGGGATGAAAAACTGTTTTTT. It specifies CASSVVGDRDEKLFF.

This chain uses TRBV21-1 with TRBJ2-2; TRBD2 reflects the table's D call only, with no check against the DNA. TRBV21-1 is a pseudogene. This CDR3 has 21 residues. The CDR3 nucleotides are TGTGCCAGCAGCAAAGAAAAGACGCGGAGGAGGACCGAGCCGAACACCGGGGAGCTGTTTTTT. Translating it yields CASSKEKTRRRTEPNTGELFF.

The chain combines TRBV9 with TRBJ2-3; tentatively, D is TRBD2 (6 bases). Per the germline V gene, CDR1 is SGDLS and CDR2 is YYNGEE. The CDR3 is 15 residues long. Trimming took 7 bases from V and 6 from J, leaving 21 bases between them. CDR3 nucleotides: TGTGCCAGCGAGGCGGAGGGTCGGACCGGGGATACGCAGTATTTT. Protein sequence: CASEAEGRTGDTQYF. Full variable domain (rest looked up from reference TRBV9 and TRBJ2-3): DSGVTQTPKHLITATGQRVTLRCSPRSGDLSVYWYQQSLDQGLQFLIQYYNGEERAKGNILERFSAQQFPDLHSELNLSSLELGDSALYFCASEAEGRTGDTQYFGPGTRLTVL.

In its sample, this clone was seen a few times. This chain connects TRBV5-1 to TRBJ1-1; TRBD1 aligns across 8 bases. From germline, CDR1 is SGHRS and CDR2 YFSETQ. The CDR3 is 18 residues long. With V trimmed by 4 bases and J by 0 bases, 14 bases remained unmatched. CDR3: CASSPRTRQGSMNTEAFF. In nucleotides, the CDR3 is TGCGCCAGCAGCCCACGGACCAGACAGGGGTCGATGAACACTGAAGCTTTCTTT.

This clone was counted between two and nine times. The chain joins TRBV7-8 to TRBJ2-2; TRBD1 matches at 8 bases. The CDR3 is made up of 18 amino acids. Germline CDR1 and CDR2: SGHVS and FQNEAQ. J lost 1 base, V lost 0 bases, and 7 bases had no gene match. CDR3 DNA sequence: TGTGCCAGCAGCTTAGCGGGGTCAGGGGGCAGGAACACCGGGGAGCTGTTTTTT. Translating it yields CASSLAGSGGRNTGELFF.

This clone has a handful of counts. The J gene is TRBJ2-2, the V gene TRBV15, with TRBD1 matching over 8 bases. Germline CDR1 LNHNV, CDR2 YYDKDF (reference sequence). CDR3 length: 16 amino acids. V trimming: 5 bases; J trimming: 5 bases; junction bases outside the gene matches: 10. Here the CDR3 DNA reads TGTGCCACCAGCCCCGAGAGGCAGGGGGCAACCGGGGAGCTGTTTTTT. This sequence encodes CATSPERQGATGELFF.

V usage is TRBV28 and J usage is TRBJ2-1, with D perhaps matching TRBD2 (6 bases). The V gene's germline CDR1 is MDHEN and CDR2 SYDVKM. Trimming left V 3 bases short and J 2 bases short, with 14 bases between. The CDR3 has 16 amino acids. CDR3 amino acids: CASSFGEAGPYNEQFF. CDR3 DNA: TGTGCCAGCAGTTTTGGCGAGGCGGGACCCTACAATGAGCAGTTCTTC.

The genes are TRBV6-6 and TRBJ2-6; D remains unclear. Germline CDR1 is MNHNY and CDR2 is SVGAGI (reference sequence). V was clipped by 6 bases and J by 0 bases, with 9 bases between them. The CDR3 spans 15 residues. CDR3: CASREQSSGANVLTF. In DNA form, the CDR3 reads TGTGCCAGCAGAGAACAGTCCTCTGGGGCCAACGTCCTGACTTTC.

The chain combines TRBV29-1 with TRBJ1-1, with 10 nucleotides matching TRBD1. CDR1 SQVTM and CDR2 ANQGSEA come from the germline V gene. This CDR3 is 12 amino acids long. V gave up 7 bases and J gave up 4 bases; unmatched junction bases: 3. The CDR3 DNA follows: TGCAGCGCGGGACAGGGGAGCACTGAAGCTTTCTTT. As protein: CSAGQGSTEAFF.

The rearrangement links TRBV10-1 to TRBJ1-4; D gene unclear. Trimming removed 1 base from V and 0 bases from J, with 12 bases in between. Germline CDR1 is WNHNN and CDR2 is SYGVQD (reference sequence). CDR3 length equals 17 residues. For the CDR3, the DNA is TGCGCCAGCAGTGAGTGTCGCAGGCGAGCAACTAATGAAAAACTGTTTTTT. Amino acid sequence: CASSECRRRATNEKLFF.

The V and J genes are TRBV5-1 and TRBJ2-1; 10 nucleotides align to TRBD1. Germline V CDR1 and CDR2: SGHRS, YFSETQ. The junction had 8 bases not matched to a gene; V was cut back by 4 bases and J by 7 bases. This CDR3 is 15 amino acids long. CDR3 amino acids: CASSPGQGWGNEQFF. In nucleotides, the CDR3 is TGCGCCAGCAGCCCGGGACAGGGGTGGGGTAATGAGCAGTTCTTC. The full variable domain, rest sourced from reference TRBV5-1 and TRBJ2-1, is KAGVTQTPRYLIKTRGQQVTLSCSPISGHRSVSWYQQTPGQGLQFLFEYFSETQRNKGNFPGRFSGRQFSNSRSEMNVSTLELGDSALYLCASSPGQGWGNEQFFGPGTRLTVL.

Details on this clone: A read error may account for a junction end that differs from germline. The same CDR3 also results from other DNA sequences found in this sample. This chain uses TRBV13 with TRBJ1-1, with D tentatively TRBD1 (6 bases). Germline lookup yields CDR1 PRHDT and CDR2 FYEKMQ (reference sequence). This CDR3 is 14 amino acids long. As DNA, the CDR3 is TGTGCCAGCAGCCCCTTAGGGAGACAGGCTGAAGCCTTCTTT. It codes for CASSPLGRQAEAFF. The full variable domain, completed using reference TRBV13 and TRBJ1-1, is AAGVIQSPRHLIKEKRETATLKCYPIPRHDTVYWYQQGPGQDPQFLISFYEKMQSDKGSIPDRFSAQQFSDYHSELNMSSLELGDSALYFCASSPLGRQAEAFFGQGTRLTVV.